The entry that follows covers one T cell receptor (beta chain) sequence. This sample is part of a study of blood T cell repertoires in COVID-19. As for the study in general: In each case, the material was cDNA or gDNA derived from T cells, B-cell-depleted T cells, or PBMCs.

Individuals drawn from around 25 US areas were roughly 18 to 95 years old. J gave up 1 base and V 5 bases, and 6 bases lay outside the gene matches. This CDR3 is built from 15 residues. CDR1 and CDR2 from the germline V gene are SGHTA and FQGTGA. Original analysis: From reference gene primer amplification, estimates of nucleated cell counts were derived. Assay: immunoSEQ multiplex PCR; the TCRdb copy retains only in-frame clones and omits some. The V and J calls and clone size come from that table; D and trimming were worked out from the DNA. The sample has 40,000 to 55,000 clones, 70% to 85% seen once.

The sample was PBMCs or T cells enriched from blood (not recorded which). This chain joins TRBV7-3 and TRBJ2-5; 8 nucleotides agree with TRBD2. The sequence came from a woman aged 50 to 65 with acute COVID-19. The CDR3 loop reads CASSLSGGRQETQYF. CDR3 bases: TGTGCCAGCAGCCTCTCGGGGGGGCGCCAAGAGACCCAGTACTTC.